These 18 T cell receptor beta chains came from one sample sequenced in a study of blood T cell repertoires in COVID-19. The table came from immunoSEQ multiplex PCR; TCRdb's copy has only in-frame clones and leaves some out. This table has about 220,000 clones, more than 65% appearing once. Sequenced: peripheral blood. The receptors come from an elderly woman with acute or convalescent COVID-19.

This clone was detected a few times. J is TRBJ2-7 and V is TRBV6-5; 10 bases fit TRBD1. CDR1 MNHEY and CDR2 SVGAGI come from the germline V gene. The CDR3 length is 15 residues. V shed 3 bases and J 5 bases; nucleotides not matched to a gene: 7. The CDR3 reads CASSYNRDRGHEQYF. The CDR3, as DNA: TGTGCCAGCAGTTATAACCGGGACAGGGGCCACGAGCAGTACTTC.

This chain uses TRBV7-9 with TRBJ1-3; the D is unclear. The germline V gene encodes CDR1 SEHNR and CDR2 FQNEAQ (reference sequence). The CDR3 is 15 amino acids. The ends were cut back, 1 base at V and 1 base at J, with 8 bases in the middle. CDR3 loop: CASSLVRSSGNTIYF. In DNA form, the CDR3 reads TGTGCCAGCAGCTTAGTTAGGAGTTCTGGAAACACCATATATTTT.

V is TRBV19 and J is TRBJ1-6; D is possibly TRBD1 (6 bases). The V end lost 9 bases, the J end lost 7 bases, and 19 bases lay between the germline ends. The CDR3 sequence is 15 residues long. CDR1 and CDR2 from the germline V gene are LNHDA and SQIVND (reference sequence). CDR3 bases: TGTGCCAGCAGGGACACCGAATGGGGCAATTCACCCCTCCACTTT. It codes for CASRDTEWGNSPLHF. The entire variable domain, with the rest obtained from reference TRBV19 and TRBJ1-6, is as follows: DGGITQSPKYLFRKEGQNVTLSCEQNLNHDAMYWYRQDPGQGLRLIYYSQIVNDFQKGDIAEGYSVSREKKESFPLTVTSAQKNPTAFYLCASRDTEWGNSPLHFGNGTRLTVT.

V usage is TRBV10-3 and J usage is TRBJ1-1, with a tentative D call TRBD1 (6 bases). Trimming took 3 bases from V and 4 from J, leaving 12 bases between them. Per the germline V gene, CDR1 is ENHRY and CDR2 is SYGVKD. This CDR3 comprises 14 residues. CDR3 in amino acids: CAISDFRGSTEAFF. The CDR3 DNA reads TGTGCCATCAGTGATTTCAGGGGCTCCACTGAAGCTTTCTTT.

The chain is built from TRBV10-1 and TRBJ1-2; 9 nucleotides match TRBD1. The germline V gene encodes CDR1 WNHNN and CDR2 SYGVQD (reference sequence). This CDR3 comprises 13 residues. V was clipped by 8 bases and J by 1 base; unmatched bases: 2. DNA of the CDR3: TGCGCCAGCGGGGACAGGGTTAACTATGGCTACACCTTC. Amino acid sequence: CASGDRVNYGYTF.

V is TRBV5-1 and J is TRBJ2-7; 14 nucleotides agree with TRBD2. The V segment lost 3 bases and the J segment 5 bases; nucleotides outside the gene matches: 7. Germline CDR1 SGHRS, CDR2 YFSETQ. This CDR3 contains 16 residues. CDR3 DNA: TGCGCCAGCAGCTCCCGACTAGCGGGGGGGCCCCACGAGCAGTACTTC. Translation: CASSSRLAGGPHEQYF. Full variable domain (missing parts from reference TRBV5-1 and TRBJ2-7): KAGVTQTPRYLIKTRGQQVTLSCSPISGHRSVSWYQQTPGQGLQFLFEYFSETQRNKGNFPGRFSGRQFSNSRSEMNVSTLELGDSALYLCASSSRLAGGPHEQYFGPGTRLTVT.

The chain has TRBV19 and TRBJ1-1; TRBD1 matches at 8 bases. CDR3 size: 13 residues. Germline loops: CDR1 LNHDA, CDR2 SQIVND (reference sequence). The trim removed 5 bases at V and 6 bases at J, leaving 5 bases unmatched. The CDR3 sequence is CASSSQGAAEAFF. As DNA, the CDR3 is TGTGCCAGTAGTTCCCAGGGGGCAGCTGAAGCTTTCTTT.

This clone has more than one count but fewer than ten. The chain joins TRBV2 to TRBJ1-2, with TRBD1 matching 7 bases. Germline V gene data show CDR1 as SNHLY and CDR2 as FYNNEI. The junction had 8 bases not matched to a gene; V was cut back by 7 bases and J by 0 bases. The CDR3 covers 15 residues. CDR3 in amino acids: CASKLGQAANYGYTF. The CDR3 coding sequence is TGTGCCAGCAAACTCGGACAGGCCGCTAACTATGGCTACACCTTC.

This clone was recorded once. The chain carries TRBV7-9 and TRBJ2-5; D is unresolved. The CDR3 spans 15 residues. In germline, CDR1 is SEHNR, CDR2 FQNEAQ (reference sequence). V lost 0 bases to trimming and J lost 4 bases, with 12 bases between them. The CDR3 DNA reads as TGTGCCAGCAGCTTAGCGGCTGGCAGTGTAGAGACCCAGTACTTC. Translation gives CASSLAAGSVETQYF.

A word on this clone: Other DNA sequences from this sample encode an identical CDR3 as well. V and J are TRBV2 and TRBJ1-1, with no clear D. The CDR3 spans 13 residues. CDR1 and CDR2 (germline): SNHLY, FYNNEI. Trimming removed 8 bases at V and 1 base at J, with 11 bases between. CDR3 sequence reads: CASSRRENTEAFF. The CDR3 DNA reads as TGTGCCAGCTCCCGACGGGAGAACACTGAAGCTTTCTTT.

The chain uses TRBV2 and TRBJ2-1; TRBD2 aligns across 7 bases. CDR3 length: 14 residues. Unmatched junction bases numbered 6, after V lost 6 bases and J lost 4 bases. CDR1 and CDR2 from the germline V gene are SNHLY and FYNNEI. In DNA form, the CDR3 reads TGTGCCAGCAGACCTAGCGGACGATACAATGAGCAGTTCTTC. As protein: CASRPSGRYNEQFF.

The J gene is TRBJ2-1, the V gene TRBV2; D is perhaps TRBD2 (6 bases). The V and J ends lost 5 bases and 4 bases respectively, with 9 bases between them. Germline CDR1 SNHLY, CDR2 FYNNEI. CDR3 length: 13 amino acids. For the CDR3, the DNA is TGTGCCAGCAGTAGGGACTCGTACAATGAGCAGTTCTTC. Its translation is CASSRDSYNEQFF.

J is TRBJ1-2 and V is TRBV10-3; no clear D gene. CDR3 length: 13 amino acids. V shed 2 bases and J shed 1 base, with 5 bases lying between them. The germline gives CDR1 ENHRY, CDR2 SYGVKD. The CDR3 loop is CAISEEGNYGYTF. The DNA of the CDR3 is TGTGCCATCAGTGAGGAGGGTAACTATGGCTACACCTTC.

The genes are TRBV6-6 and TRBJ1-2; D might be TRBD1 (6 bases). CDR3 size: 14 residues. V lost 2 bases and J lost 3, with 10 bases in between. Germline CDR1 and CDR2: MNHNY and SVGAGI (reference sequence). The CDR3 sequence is CASSYQGQDYGYTF. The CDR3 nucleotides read TGTGCCAGCAGTTACCAGGGACAAGACTATGGCTACACCTTC.

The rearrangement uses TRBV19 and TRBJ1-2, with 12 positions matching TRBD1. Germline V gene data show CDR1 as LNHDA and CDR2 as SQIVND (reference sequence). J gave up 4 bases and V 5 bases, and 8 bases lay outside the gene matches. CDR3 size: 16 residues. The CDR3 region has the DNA TGTGCCAGTAGTCTTACCGGGACAGGGGGCGTCTATGGCTACACCTTC. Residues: CASSLTGTGGVYGYTF.

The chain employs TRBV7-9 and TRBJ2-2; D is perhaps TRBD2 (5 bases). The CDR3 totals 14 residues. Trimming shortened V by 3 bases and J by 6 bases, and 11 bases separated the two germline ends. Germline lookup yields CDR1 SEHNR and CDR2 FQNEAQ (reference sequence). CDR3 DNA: TGTGCCAGCAGCTTTGCCGGAGGAGCCGGGGAGCTGTTTTTT. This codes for CASSFAGGAGELFF.

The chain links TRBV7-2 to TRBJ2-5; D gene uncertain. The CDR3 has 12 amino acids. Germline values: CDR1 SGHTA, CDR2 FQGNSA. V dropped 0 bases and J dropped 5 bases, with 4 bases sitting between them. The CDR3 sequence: CASSLASETQYF. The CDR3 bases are TGTGCCAGCAGCTTAGCATCTGAGACCCAGTACTTC.

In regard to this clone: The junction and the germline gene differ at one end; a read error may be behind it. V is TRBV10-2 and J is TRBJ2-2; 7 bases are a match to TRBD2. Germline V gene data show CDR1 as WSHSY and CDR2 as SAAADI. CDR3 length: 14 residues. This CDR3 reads CASTERGNTGELFF. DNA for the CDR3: TGCGCCAGCACTGAGCGGGGGAACACCGGGGAGCTGTTTTTT.